This T cell receptor beta chain was identified in a study of cytomegalovirus exposure and HLA in healthy donors. Study results and caveats: Among the CMV-associated chains, three were confirmed in vitro as specific for CMV antigens. The study put under 200 TCR beta chains on its list as cytomegalovirus-associated. Rare TCR sequences predominated, though certain public TCRs were found in many donors.

The V segment lost 4 bases and the J segment 5 bases; nucleotides outside the gene matches: 12. CDR1 is SGHRS, CDR2 YFSETQ, per germline. The CDR3 extends over 17 amino acids. Assay used: immunoSEQ multiplex PCR; TCRdb lists only in-frame clones, some missing. In the table there are about 140,000 clones, approximately 94% of which are singletons. In regard to this clone: Its antigen is unidentified.

Sequencing used PBMCs. The gene calls are TRBV5-1 and TRBJ2-2; 9 bases match TRBD1. This TCR came from a man between 18 and 29 years old in good health and CMV-seropositive. CDR3 loop: CASSARVGQGFTGELFF. DNA of the CDR3: TGCGCCAGCAGCGCCCGCGTGGGACAGGGATTTACCGGGGAGCTGTTTTTT.